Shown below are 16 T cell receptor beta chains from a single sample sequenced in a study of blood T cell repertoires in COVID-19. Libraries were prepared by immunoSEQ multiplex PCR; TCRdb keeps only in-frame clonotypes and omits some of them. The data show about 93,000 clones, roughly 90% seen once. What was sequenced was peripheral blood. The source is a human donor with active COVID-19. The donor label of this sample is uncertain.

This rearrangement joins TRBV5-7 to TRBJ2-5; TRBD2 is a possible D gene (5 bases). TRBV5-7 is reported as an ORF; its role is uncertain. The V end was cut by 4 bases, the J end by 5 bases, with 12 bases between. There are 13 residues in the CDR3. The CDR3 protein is CASSQFGEETQYF. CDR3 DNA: TGTGCCAGCAGCCAATTCGGGGAGGAGACCCAGTACTTC.

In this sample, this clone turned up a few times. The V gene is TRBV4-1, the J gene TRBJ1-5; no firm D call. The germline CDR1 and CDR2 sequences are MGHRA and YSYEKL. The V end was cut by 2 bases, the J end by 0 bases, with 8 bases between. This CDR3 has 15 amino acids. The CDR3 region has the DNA TGCGCCAGCAGCCAATCGCAGTATAGCAATCAGCCCCAGCATTTT. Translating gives CASSQSQYSNQPQHF.

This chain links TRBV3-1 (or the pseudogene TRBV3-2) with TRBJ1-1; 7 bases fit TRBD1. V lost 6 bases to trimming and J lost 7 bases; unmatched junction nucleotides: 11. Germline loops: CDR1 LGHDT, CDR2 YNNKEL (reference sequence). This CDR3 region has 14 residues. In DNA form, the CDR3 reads TGTGCCAGCAGGCGAAATGGACAGGAACATGAAGCTTTCTTT. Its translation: CASRRNGQEHEAFF.

The CDR3 nucleotides read TGTGCCAGTAGTATCTCTTACAGGGTAAGGACTGAAGCTTTCTTT. It codes for CASSISYRVRTEAFF. J is TRBJ1-1 and V is TRBV19, with D perhaps matching TRBD1 (6 bases). The CDR3 length is 15 residues. Germline loops: CDR1 LNHDA, CDR2 SQIVND (reference sequence). Trimming removed 3 bases from V and 5 bases from J, with 16 bases in between.

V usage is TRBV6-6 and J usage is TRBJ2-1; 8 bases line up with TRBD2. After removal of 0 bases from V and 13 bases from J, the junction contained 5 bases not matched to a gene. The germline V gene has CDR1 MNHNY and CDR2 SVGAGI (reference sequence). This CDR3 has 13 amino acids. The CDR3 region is CASSYSPGGGQFF. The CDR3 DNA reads TGTGCCAGCAGTTACTCCCCGGGGGGGGGACAGTTCTTC.

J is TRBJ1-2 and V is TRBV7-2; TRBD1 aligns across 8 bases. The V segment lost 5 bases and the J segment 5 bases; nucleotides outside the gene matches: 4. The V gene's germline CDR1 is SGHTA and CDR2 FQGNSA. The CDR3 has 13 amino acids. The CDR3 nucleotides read TGTGCCAGCAGCCCAGGGGGCGCTTATGGCTACACCTTC. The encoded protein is CASSPGGAYGYTF.

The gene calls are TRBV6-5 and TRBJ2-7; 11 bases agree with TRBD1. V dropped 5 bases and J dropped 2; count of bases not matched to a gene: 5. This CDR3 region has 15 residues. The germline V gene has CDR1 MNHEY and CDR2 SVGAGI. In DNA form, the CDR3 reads TGTGCCAGCAGTCGGGACAGGGGGAAGACCTACGAGCAGTACTTC. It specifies CASSRDRGKTYEQYF.

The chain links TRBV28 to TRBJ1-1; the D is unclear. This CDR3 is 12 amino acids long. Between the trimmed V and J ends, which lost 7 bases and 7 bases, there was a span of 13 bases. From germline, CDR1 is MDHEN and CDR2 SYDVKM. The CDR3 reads CASMSGLGEAFF. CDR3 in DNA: TGTGCCAGCATGAGTGGACTCGGTGAAGCTTTCTTT.

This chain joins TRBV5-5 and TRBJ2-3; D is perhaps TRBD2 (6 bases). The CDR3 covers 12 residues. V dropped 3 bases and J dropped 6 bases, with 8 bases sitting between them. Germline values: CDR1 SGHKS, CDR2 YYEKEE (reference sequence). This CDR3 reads CASSSGGDTQYF. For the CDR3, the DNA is TGTGCCAGCAGCTCTGGAGGGGATACGCAGTATTTT.

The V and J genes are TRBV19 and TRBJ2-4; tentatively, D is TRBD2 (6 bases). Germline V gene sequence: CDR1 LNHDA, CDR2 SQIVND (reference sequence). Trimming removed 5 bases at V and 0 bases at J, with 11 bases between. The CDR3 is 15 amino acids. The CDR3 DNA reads TGTGCCAGTAGTGCGGGACGCATAGCCAAAAACATTCAGTACTTC. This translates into CASSAGRIAKNIQYF.

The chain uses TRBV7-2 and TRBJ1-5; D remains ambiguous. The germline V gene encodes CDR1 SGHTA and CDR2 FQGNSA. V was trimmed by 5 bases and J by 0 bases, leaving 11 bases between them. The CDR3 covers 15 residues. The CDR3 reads CASSLTVASNQPQHF. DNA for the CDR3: TGTGCCAGCAGCCTAACGGTAGCTAGCAATCAGCCCCAGCATTTT. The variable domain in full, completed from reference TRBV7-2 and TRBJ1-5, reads GAGVSQSPSNKVTEKGKDVELRCDPISGHTALYWYRQSLGQGLEFLIYFQGNSAPDKSGLPSDRFSAERTGGSVSTLTIQRTQQEDSAVYLCASSLTVASNQPQHFGDGTRLSIL.

In nucleotides, the CDR3 is TGTGCCAGCAGCCAACTAGATACGCAGTATTTT. The encoded protein is CASSQLDTQYF. This chain connects TRBV7-2 to TRBJ2-3, with no clear D. V lost 5 bases and J 5 bases, leaving 5 bases between the germline ends. CDR1 and CDR2 from the germline V gene are SGHTA and FQGNSA. The CDR3 totals 11 residues.

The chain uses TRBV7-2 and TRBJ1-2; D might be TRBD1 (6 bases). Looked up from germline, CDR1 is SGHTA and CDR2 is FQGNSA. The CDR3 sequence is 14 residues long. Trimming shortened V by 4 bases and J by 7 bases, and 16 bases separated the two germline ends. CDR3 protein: CASSSIQGPGGYTF. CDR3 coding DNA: TGTGCCAGCAGCTCAATCCAGGGGCCGGGTGGCTACACCTTC.

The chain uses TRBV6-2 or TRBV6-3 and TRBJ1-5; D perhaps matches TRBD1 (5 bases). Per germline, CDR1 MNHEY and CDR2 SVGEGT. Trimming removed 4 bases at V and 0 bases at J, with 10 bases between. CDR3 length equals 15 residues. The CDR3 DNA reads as TGTGCCAGCAGTTCAGGGTCATATAGCAATCAGCCCCAGCATTTT. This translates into CASSSGSYSNQPQHF.

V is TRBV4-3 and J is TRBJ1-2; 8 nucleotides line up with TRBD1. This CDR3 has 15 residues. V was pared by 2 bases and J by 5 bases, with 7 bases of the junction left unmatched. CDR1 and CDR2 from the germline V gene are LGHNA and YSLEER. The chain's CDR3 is CASSQTGTGLYGYTF. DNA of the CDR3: TGCGCCAGCAGCCAAACCGGGACAGGCCTTTATGGCTACACCTTC.

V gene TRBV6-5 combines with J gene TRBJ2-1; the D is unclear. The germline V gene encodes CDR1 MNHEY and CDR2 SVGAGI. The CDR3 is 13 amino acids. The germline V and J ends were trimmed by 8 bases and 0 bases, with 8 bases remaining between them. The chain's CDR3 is CASGLSSYNEQFF. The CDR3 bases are TGTGCCAGCGGTCTGAGCTCCTACAATGAGCAGTTCTTC.